This record concerns one T cell receptor (beta chain) sequence. Trimming took off 6 bases at V and 6 bases at J, with 25 bases between the two ends. Per the germline V gene, CDR1 is DFQATT and CDR2 is SNEGSKA (reference sequence). The CDR3 spans 16 residues. This entry comes from a study of CD8 T cells in Susac syndrome. With random hexamers, about 0.45 to 1 ug RNA was reverse transcribed. TCRdb redid the calling of the immunoSEQ multiplex PCR reads with MiXCR, one entry per CDR3 protein. The table records fewer than 350,000 distinct CDR3 sequences, about 92% of them present only once. The source of this sequence is a human donor with multiple sclerosis. Material: CD4+ T cells from PBMCs. V and J are TRBV20-1 and TRBJ2-3; weak D call: TRBD1 (5 bases). The CDR3 nucleotides read TGCAGTGCCCATCTCCCACTGGGGCGTGAAGGGGATACGCAGTATTTT. It translates to CSAHLPLGREGDTQYF.